The 23 T cell receptor beta chains below all came from one sample that was sequenced in a study of CD8+CD57+ T cells in acquired aplastic anemia. According to the study, genomic DNA was the template for TCR beta VDJ and CDR3 profiling. TCRdb called the reads again in MiXCR, with one record for every CDR3 protein. The data contain around 150,000 distinct CDR3 sequences, around two fifths of them singletons. Input material: sorted CD4+, CD8+, or CD8+CD57+ T cells (not recorded which) from PBMCs. The origin of the receptors is a human donor in good health, serving as a control.

This clonotype was seen repeatedly, ten times or more. The chain combines TRBV6-1 with TRBJ1-5, with TRBD1 matching 10 bases. There are 15 residues in the CDR3. V lost 5 bases and J lost 1; bases outside the gene matches: 2. Germline V gives CDR1 MNHNS, CDR2 SASEGT. The CDR3 spells CASSKTGGSNQPQHF. The DNA of the CDR3 is TGTGCCAGCAGTAAGACAGGGGGCAGCAATCAGCCCCAGCATTTT.

In this sample, this clonotype turned up once. The chain carries TRBV12-3 or TRBV12-4 and TRBJ1-1; D unresolved. Trimming removed 5 bases at V and 2 bases at J, with 9 bases between. CDR3 length equals 13 residues. DNA of the CDR3: TGTGCCAGCAGTCGACGACATAACACTGAAGCTTTCTTT. Translating it yields CASSRRHNTEAFF.

In its sample, this clonotype was seen many times. The genes are TRBV20-1 and TRBJ1-2; D unclear. Germline CDR1 and CDR2: DFQATT and SNEGSKA (reference sequence). Trimming left V 1 base short and J 7 bases short, with 13 bases between. The CDR3 consists of 13 residues. The CDR3 protein is CSARVGWGRGYTF. The CDR3 nucleotides read TGCAGTGCTAGAGTTGGCTGGGGTCGTGGCTACACCTTC.

This clonotype was found many times. The CDR3 coding sequence is TGTGCCAGCAGCGAGGCCGGGCTTCGAACTGGAAACACCATATATTTT. Its translation: CASSEAGLRTGNTIYF. The genes are TRBV2 and TRBJ1-3; D is uncertain. Per the germline V gene, CDR1 is SNHLY and CDR2 is FYNNEI. The CDR3 has 16 amino acids. V gave up 6 bases and J gave up 2 bases, with 17 bases separating them.

This clonotype was seen at least ten times. V is TRBV6-1 and J is TRBJ1-1; unclear D gene. V lost 5 bases, J lost 7 bases, and 11 bases lay in between. The germline gives CDR1 MNHNS, CDR2 SASEGT. The CDR3 extends over 12 amino acids. As DNA, the CDR3 is TGTGCCAGCAGTCGAGAATCCAATGAAGCTTTCTTT. This translates into CASSRESNEAFF.

This clonotype was observed many times. This chain links TRBV30 with TRBJ2-7; D is undetermined. The germline V and J ends were trimmed by 4 bases and 4 bases, with 14 bases remaining between them. The CDR3 is 13 residues long. CDR1 is GTSNPN and CDR2 is SVGIG in the germline V gene (reference sequence). CDR3 bases: TGTGCCTGGAAACGTTTTAGGTATTACGAGCAGTACTTC. It is translated as CAWKRFRYYEQYF.

Concerning this clonotype: This may arise from a read error, as a much more abundant clone is one base away. The chain combines TRBV27 with TRBJ1-2, with D hard to call. CDR3 length: 13 residues. CDR1 and CDR2 from the germline V gene are MNHEY and SMNVEV (reference sequence). Written as DNA, the CDR3 is TGTGCCAGCAGTTTCGCCCTTAACTATGGCTGCACCTTC. Amino acids: CASSFALNYGCTF.

This clonotype has at least ten counts. The chain is built from TRBV20-1 and TRBJ1-2, with TRBD1 matching 9 bases. Unmatched junction bases numbered 6, after V lost 6 bases and J lost 4 bases. The CDR3 contains 13 residues. Germline V gene lookup returns CDR1 DFQATT and CDR2 SNEGSKA (reference sequence). CDR3 DNA: TGCAGTGCGGAGAGACAGGGGGGCTATGGCTACACCTTC. Its protein product is CSAERQGGYGYTF.

Worth noting for this clonotype: Its ends do not fully match the called genes, so a read error is possible. This chain joins TRBV9 and TRBJ1-2; D is perhaps TRBD1 (6 bases). Per the germline V gene, CDR1 is SGDLS and CDR2 is YYNGEE. This CDR3 is 15 amino acids long. The CDR3 DNA reads as TGTGCCCGCAGCGTAGAGCGGGACATGGGCTATGGCTACACCTTC. This gives the protein CARSVERDMGYGYTF.

This clonotype was seen a handful of times. With a much larger clone just one base away, this may be a read error. This sequence joins TRBV19 and TRBJ2-1, with D perhaps TRBD2 (5 bases). The CDR3 has 15 residues. Germline CDR1 reads LNHDA; CDR2 reads SQIVND (reference sequence). CDR3 DNA: TGTGCCAGTAGTATTCATGGGAGCTCCTACAATGGGCAGTTCTTC. Translating it yields CASSIHGSSYNGQFF.

This clonotype appeared many times. The gene calls are TRBV20-1 and TRBJ2-7; TRBD2 matches 11 bases. Germline V lookup: CDR1 DFQATT, CDR2 SNEGSKA (reference sequence). V was pared by 6 bases and J by 4 bases, with 14 bases of the junction left unmatched. The CDR3 sequence is 16 residues long. The CDR3 region is CSAREHPGLAVYEQYF. CDR3 DNA: TGCAGTGCCCGCGAACATCCGGGACTAGCGGTGTACGAGCAGTACTTC.

This clonotype was detected ten times or more. The chain carries TRBV20-1 and TRBJ1-1; D is uncertain. The V gene's germline CDR1 is DFQATT and CDR2 SNEGSKA (reference sequence). This CDR3 region has 13 residues. Trimming took 4 bases from V and 6 from J, leaving 15 bases between them. DNA of the CDR3: TGCAGTGCTATCAGAGGTGGACGCCCTGAAGCTTTCTTT. This sequence encodes CSAIRGGRPEAFF.

As concerns this clonotype: Just one base apart from a much larger clone, this may be a read error. V usage is TRBV11-1 and J usage is TRBJ1-1, with D tentatively TRBD1 (5 bases). Germline values: CDR1 SGHAT, CDR2 FQDESV (reference sequence). V was shortened by 2 bases and J by 10 bases, with 23 bases between the two germline ends. The CDR3 runs to 16 residues. The DNA of the CDR3 is TGTGCCAGCAGCTTAACCCGGGAGGGAAGGGGTGGTGGAGCTTTCTTT. It translates to CASSLTREGRGGGAFF.

This clonotype came up many times. The chain carries TRBV7-9 and TRBJ1-4; the D is unclear. Trimming took off 5 bases at V and 5 bases at J, with 12 bases between the two ends. The germline CDR1 and CDR2 sequences are SEHNR and FQNEAQ (reference sequence). The length of the CDR3 is 14 residues. In DNA form, the CDR3 reads TGTGCCAGCAGCCCAGGACGGGCGAATGAAAAACTGTTTTTT. Translated: CASSPGRANEKLFF.

The table lists this clonotype with many counts. The J gene is TRBJ1-2, the V gene TRBV10-1; D might be TRBD1 (6 bases). From germline, CDR1 is WNHNN and CDR2 SYGVQD (reference sequence). The CDR3 sequence is 13 residues long. Trimming left V 2 bases short and J 8 bases short, with 12 bases between. The CDR3 is CASSELRGTGYTF. CDR3 bases: TGCGCCAGCAGTGAGCTAAGGGGGACCGGCTACACCTTC.

This clonotype was observed a handful of times. A much larger clone sits a single nucleotide away, making a read error possible. The V call is TRBV20-1, the J call TRBJ2-3; 10 nucleotides agree with TRBD2. Germline CDR1 reads DFQATT; CDR2 reads SNEGSKA (reference sequence). The J segment lost 4 bases and the V segment lost 1 base, leaving 17 bases of the junction unmatched. The CDR3 has 19 amino acids. CDR3 coding DNA: TGCAGTGCTAGAGCCACATACACTCTAGCGGGGACTAGCGCAGATACGCAGTATTTT. This sequence encodes CSARATYTLAGTSADTQYF.

This clonotype was seen only a few times. CDR3 in amino acids: CASALRGPLHF. Written as DNA, the CDR3 is TGTGCCAGCGCCTTGCGGGGTCCCCTCCACTTT. The chain uses TRBV9 and TRBJ1-6; no clear D. The germline V gene has CDR1 SGDLS and CDR2 YYNGEE. The CDR3 totals 11 residues. Trimming cost V 7 bases and J 13 bases, with 12 bases left between them.

This clonotype was counted at least ten times. The chain uses TRBV5-8 and TRBJ2-3, with D perhaps matching TRBD1 or TRBD2 (6 bases each). CDR1 is SGHTS and CDR2 is YDEGEE in the germline V gene. V was cut by 1 base and J by 6 bases, with 12 bases left in between. CDR3 length equals 14 residues. The CDR3 DNA reads TGTGCCAGCAGCTTGTATCGGGGGCAGGATACGCAGTATTTT. Translating gives CASSLYRGQDTQYF.

As regards this clonotype: No conserved phenylalanine or tryptophan is present at the end of the CDR3, so a read error is the likely explanation. The chain recombines TRBV4-1 with TRBJ2-5, with a possible D match to TRBD2 (6 bases). CDR1 and CDR2 from the germline V gene are MGHRA and YSYEKL. The CDR3 has 15 residues. V lost 4 bases and J lost 2, with 14 bases in between. The CDR3 loop reads CASSPLGLQQETQYI. The CDR3 DNA follows: TGCGCCAGCAGCCCGCTGGGACTCCAACAAGAGACCCAGTACATC.

This clonotype was counted ten times or more. The genes are TRBV2 and TRBJ2-7; 7 bases fit TRBD1. The CDR3 length is 14 residues. V shed 6 bases, J shed 0 bases, and the junction held 5 bases outside the gene matches. Looked up from germline, CDR1 is SNHLY and CDR2 is FYNNEI. The CDR3 sequence: CASRPDRFSYEQYF. The CDR3 DNA follows: TGTGCCAGCAGGCCGGACAGGTTCTCCTACGAGCAGTACTTC. The full variable domain, with the rest looked up from reference TRBV2 and TRBJ2-7, is EPEVTQTPSHQVTQMGQEVILRCVPISNHLYFYWYRQILGQKVEFLVSFYNNEISEKSEIFDDQFSVERPDGSNFTLKIRSTKLEDSAMYFCASRPDRFSYEQYFGPGTRLTVT.

Many counts were recorded for this clonotype. The rearrangement uses TRBV19 and TRBJ2-1; 10 positions agree with TRBD1. V dropped 3 bases and J dropped 2; count of bases not matched to a gene: 4. Per germline, CDR1 LNHDA and CDR2 SQIVND (reference sequence). CDR3 size: 16 residues. The CDR3 loop reads CASSIAGTGAYNEQFF. The CDR3 DNA reads as TGTGCCAGTAGTATTGCCGGGACAGGGGCCTACAATGAGCAGTTCTTC. Full variable domain (rest looked up from reference TRBV19 and TRBJ2-1): DGGITQSPKYLFRKEGQNVTLSCEQNLNHDAMYWYRQDPGQGLRLIYYSQIVNDFQKGDIAEGYSVSREKKESFPLTVTSAQKNPTAFYLCASSIAGTGAYNEQFFGPGTRLTVL.

The CDR3 region has the DNA TGCGCCAGCAGCTCGGAGCTGAACAATGAGCAGTATTTT. It is translated as CASSSELNNEQYF. The chain couples TRBV5-1 to TRBJ2-3, with D unclear. The germline V gene encodes CDR1 SGHRS and CDR2 YFSETQ. V was trimmed by 3 bases and J by 11 bases, leaving 16 bases between them. The CDR3 totals 13 residues.

At least ten counts were recorded for this clonotype. V and J are TRBV4-2 and TRBJ2-3; a weak D match, TRBD2 (6 bases). V shed 1 base and J shed 4 bases, with 12 bases lying between them. Germline CDR1 LGHNA, CDR2 YNFKEQ. This CDR3 has 15 amino acids. The chain's CDR3 is CASSQVDGSADTQYF. The CDR3 region has the DNA TGTGCCAGCAGCCAAGTGGACGGGAGCGCAGATACGCAGTATTTT.